This T cell receptor (beta chain) appears in the sequencing data of a study of graft-versus-host responses after intestinal transplantation. Study at large: Transplant recipients had multivisceral, liver-intestinal, or isolated intestinal grafts. Recipients uniformly received anti-thymocyte globulin induction, followed by tacrolimus and steroids for approximately 3 years. Notes on the study in general: Allografts from individuals with graft-donor T cell macrochimerism displayed high graft-versus-host to host-versus-graft clonal ratios.

Assay: immunoSEQ multiplex PCR; the TCRdb copy retains only in-frame clones and omits some. The repertoire consists of 90,000 to 120,000 clones, with about 87% occurring once and the leading ten covering about 0.75%. This clone was seen only once. Its antigen remains unidentified. The CDR3 length is 15 residues. Germline V gene lookup returns CDR1 MGHRA and CDR2 YSYEKL. Losses at the gene ends were 0 bases for V and 3 bases for J; bases not matched to a gene: 2. This chain links TRBV4-1 with TRBJ2-7; 10 nucleotides line up with TRBD2. This receptor was obtained from a human donor who was the organ donor for an intestinal transplant. This specimen was unstimulated CD4+ T cells sorted from spleen or lymph node cells, taken before transplant. The CDR3 is CASSQDGTSVYEQYF. DNA of the CDR3: TGCGCCAGCAGCCAAGACGGGACTAGCGTCTACGAGCAGTACTTC.